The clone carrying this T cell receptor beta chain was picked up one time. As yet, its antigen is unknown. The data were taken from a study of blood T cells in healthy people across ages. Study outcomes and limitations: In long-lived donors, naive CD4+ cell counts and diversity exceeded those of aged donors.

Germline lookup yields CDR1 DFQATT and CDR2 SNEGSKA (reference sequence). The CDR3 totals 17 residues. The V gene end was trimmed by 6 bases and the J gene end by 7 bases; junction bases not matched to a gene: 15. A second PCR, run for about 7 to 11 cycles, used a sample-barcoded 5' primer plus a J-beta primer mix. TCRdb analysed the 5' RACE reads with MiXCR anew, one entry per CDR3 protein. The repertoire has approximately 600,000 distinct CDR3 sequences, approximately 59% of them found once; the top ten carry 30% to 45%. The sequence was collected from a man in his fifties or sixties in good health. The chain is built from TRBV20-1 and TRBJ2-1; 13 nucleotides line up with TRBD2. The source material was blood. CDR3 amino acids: CSAIVSGLAGAGNEQFF. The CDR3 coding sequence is TGCAGTGCCATAGTCAGTGGACTAGCGGGGGCCGGGAATGAGCAGTTCTTC.